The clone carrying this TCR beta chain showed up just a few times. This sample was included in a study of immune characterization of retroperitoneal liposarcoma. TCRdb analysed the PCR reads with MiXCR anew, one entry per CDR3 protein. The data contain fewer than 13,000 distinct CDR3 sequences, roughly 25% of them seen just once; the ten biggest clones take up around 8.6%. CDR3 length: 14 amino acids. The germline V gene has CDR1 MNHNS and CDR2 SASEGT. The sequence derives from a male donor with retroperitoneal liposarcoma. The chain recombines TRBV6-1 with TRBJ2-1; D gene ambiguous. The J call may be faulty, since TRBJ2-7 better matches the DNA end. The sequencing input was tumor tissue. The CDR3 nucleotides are TGTGCCAGCGAAACCTCGGAGCCTCCCTACGAGCAGTACTTC. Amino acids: CASETSEPPYEQYF.